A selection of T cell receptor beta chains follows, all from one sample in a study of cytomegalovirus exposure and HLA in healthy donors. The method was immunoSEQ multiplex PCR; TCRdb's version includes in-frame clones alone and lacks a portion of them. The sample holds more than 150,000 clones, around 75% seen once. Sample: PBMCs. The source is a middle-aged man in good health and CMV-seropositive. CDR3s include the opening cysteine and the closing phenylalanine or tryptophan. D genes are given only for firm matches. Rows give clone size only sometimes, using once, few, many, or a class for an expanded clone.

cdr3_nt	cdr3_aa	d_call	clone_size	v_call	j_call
TGTGCCAGCACCATGGGGACTAGTGGCTACACCTTC	CASTMGTSGYTF	.	few	TRBV7-2	TRBJ1-2
TGTGCCAGCAGTACGACAGTGATTGGTACTGAAGCTTTCTTT	CASSTTVIGTEAFF	.	.	TRBV28	TRBJ1-1
TGTGCCAGCAGCGTAGCTACGGGAGATACGCAGTATTTT	CASSVATGDTQYF	.	.	TRBV9	TRBJ2-3
TGTGCCACCAGCACCGGCCTAGCGGGGGGGCAAGAGACCCAGTACTTC	CATSTGLAGGQETQYF	TRBD2	once	TRBV15	TRBJ2-5
TGTGCCAGCAGCTTGAGTCAAGACAGCCCTAACTATGGCTACACCTTC	CASSLSQDSPNYGYTF	.	.	TRBV5-5	TRBJ1-2
TGTGCCAGCAGTCTCCCAGGGGGGCTGAACACTGAAGCTTTCTTT	CASSLPGGLNTEAFF	TRBD1	many	TRBV7-9	TRBJ1-1
TGTGCCAGCAGCTTGGGTACGGGACTCGCCTACGAGCAGTACTTC	CASSLGTGLAYEQYF	.	.	TRBV5-4	TRBJ2-7
TGTGCCAGCAGCCCAACGGGTAACTATGGCTACACCTTC	CASSPTGNYGYTF	.	few	TRBV6-5	TRBJ1-2
TGTGCCAGTAGTTCGGGGACAGGCTTCTATGGCTACACCTTC	CASSSGTGFYGYTF	TRBD1	.	TRBV19	TRBJ1-2
TGCGCCAGCAGCCAAGGAGACACGATTAATGAAAAACTGTTTTTT	CASSQGDTINEKLFF	.	once	TRBV4-1	TRBJ1-4
TGTGCCAGCAGCTTAGGTCAGGGGGCGAGCGAGCAGTACTTC	CASSLGQGASEQYF	TRBD1	few	TRBV7-9	TRBJ2-7
TGTGCCAGCAGTAACAGGGGTAGCTCTGGAAACACCATATATTTT	CASSNRGSSGNTIYF	TRBD1	many	TRBV14	TRBJ1-3
TGTGCCAGCAGACAGGGAGGGGCGAGGGGACTGGAGCAGTACTTC	CASRQGGARGLEQYF	.	.	TRBV28	TRBJ2-7
TGTGCCAGCAGGACAGGGGTGGTCGGCGAGCAGTACTTC	CASRTGVVGEQYF	TRBD1	.	TRBV6-1	TRBJ2-7
TGTGCCAGCAGCTTGGCCCGACAGGGGAGGATTGAGACCCAGTACTTC	CASSLARQGRIETQYF	TRBD1	once	TRBV5-4	TRBJ2-5
TGTGCCATCAGTGAGTCGTCGGTCTGGAGCGGGGGGGCCCAAGAGACCCAGTACTTC	CAISESSVWSGGAQETQYF	TRBD2	.	TRBV10-3	TRBJ2-5
TGTGCCAGCAGCGTAGAGGGGGGGAGTGAAAAACTGTTTTTT	CASSVEGGSEKLFF	.	few	TRBV9	TRBJ1-4
TGTGCCAGCAGTTACTCTACAGGGAGCGGTCGCGAGCAGTACTTC	CASSYSTGSGREQYF	.	.	TRBV6-6	TRBJ2-7
TGCGCCAGCACTCCTAGACAGTACAATGAGCAGTTCTTC	CASTPRQYNEQFF	.	.	TRBV10-2	TRBJ2-1
TGTGCCAGCAGTTACTCCAGTCTTAACTATGGCTACACCTTC	CASSYSSLNYGYTF	.	.	TRBV6-5	TRBJ1-2
TGTGCCAGTACCAGGACGGGGGTCGTAAATCAGCCCCAGCATTTT	CASTRTGVVNQPQHF	.	.	TRBV19	TRBJ1-5
TGTGCCATCAGTGTGACTAGCGGGGGCACAGATACGCAGTATTTT	CAISVTSGGTDTQYF	TRBD2	few	TRBV10-3	TRBJ2-3
TGTGCCAGCAGTATTCCGGACGGGGAACAAGAGACCCAGTACTTC	CASSIPDGEQETQYF	.	.	TRBV28	TRBJ2-5